This T cell receptor (beta chain) emerged from a study of beta chain features in type 1 diabetes. Germline V CDR1 and CDR2: LGHNA, YNFKEQ. Trimming shortened V by 1 base and J by 6 bases, and 6 bases separated the two germline ends. The CDR3 is made up of 13 amino acids. The entirety of the isolated RNA underwent reverse transcription, so expressed TCRB transcripts were sequenced. Produced via immunoSEQ multiplex PCR; TCRdb's table is partial and in-frame only. This table has 450,000 to 550,000 clones, roughly 30% appearing once. This clone occurred a few times. The chain couples TRBV4-2 to TRBJ2-2; D call uncertain. The TCR originated in a man in his late teens or twenties in good health. Input material: naive CD4+ T cells from blood. The CDR3 DNA sequence: TGTGCCAGCAGCCAAGTCCAGGCCGGGGAGCTGTTTTTT. This gives the protein CASSQVQAGELFF.